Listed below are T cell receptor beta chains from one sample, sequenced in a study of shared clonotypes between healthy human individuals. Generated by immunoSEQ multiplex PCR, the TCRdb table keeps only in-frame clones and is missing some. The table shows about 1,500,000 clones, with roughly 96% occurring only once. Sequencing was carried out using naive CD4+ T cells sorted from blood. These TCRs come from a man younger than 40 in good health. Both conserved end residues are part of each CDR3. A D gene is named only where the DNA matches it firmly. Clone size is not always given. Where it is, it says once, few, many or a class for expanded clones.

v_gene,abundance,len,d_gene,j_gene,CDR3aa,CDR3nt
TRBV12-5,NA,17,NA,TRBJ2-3,CASGFGGAAASTDTQYF,TGTGCTAGTGGTTTCGGGGGCGCAGCTGCATCCACAGATACGCAGTATTTT
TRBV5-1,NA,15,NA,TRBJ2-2,CASSLVSTNTGELFF,TGCGCCAGCAGCTTGGTGTCGACAAACACCGGGGAGCTGTTTTTT
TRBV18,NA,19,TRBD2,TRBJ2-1,CASSPLPGTSGSRVNEQFF,TGTGCCAGCTCACCACTCCCGGGGACTAGCGGGAGCCGCGTCAATGAGCAGTTCTTC
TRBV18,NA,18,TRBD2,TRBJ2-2,CASSPRLAEGPYTGELFF,TGTGCCAGCTCACCAAGGCTAGCGGAGGGCCCTTATACCGGGGAGCTGTTTTTT
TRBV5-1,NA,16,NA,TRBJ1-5,CASIPEGDGRKQPQHF,TGCGCCAGCATCCCAGAGGGGGATGGGCGTAAACAGCCCCAGCATTTT
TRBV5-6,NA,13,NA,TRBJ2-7,CASSPLYYYEQYF,TGTGCCAGCAGCCCTCTGTATTACTACGAGCAGTACTTC
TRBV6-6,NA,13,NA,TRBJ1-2,CASSPGFLYGYTF,TGTGCCAGCAGTCCGGGATTCCTCTATGGCTACACCTTC
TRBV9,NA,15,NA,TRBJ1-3,CASRSGGNSGNTIYF,TGTGCCAGCAGGAGCGGAGGAAACTCTGGAAACACCATATATTTT
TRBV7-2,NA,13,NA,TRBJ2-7,CASSLVRGGEQYF,TGTGCCAGCAGCTTAGTTAGAGGCGGCGAGCAGTACTTC
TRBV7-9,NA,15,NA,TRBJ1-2,CASSLALDHTGGYTF,TGTGCCAGCAGCTTAGCTCTGGACCATACCGGTGGCTACACCTTC
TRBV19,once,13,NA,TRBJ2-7,CASSMAASYEQYF,TGTGCCAGTAGTATGGCAGCCTCCTACGAGCAGTACTTC
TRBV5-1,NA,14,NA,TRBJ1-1,CASSSAGSNTEAFF,TGCGCCAGCAGCTCAGCCGGGTCGAACACTGAAGCTTTCTTT
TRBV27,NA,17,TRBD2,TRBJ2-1,CASSLIPGLAAYNEQFF,TGTGCCAGCAGTTTAATCCCGGGACTAGCGGCCTACAATGAGCAGTTCTTC
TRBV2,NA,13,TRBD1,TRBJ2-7,CASRMTGLGEQYF,TGTGCCAGCAGGATGACAGGGCTTGGCGAGCAGTACTTC
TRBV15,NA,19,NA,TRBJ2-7,CATSRATPGGSHFSYEQYF,TGTGCCACCAGCAGAGCTACCCCCGGGGGTAGCCATTTCTCCTACGAGCAGTACTTC
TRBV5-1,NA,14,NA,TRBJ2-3,CASSLSGFADTQYF,TGCGCCAGCAGCTTGAGTGGGTTCGCAGATACGCAGTATTTT
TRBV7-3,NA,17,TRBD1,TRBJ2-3,CASSLPLRGQLTDTQYF,TGTGCCAGCAGCTTACCCCTCAGGGGGCAGTTAACAGATACGCAGTATTTT
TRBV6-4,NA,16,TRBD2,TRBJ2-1,CASSDTGTSGSVWQFF,TGTGCCAGCAGTGACACCGGGACTAGCGGGTCCGTTTGGCAGTTCTTC
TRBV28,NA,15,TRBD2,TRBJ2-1,CASSRSGGRAGSLFF,TGTGCCAGCAGCCGATCTGGCGGGAGGGCCGGGTCCCTCTTCTTC
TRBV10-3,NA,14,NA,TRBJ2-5,CAISERAAQETQYF,TGTGCCATCAGTGAGAGGGCAGCCCAAGAGACCCAGTACTTC
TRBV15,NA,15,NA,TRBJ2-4,CATSRDGPGGFIQYF,TGTGCCACCAGCAGAGATGGGCCAGGAGGGTTCATTCAGTACTTC
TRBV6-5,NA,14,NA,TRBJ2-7,CASSYSIEGYEQYF,TGTGCCAGCAGTTACTCGATCGAAGGCTACGAGCAGTACTTC
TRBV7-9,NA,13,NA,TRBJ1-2,CASSLSTIAGYTF,TGTGCCAGCAGCTTGTCTACGATAGCCGGCTACACCTTC
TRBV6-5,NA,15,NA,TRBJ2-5,CASSYSQAHVAAQYF,TGTGCCAGCAGTTACTCTCAGGCCCATGTTGCGGCCCAGTACTTC
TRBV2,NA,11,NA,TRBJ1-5,CASREAQPQHF,TGTGCCAGCAGGGAAGCTCAGCCCCAGCATTTT
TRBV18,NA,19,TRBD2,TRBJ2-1,CASSLLLAGVIQEGNEQFF,TGTGCCAGCTCACTACTTCTAGCGGGAGTAATTCAAGAGGGGAATGAGCAGTTCTTC
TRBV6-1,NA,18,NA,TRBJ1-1,CASSEDRRNPFLNTEAFF,TGTGCCAGCAGTGAAGACCGACGGAACCCCTTCTTGAACACTGAAGCTTTCTTT
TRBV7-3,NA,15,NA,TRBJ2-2,CASSAERVGQGELFF,TGTGCCAGCAGCGCCGAAAGGGTCGGCCAGGGGGAGCTGTTTTTT
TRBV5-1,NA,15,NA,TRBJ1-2,CASSLGGQRNYGYTF,TGCGCCAGCAGCTTGGGTGGACAGCGAAACTATGGCTACACCTTC
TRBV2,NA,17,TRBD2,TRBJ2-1,CASSEAPPLAGENEQFF,TGTGCCAGCAGTGAAGCACCCCCGTTAGCGGGAGAGAATGAGCAGTTCTTC
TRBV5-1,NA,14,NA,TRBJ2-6,CASSRTTGANVLTF,TGCGCCAGCAGCCGGACCACCGGGGCCAACGTCCTGACTTTC
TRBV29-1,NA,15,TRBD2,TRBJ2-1,CSVRLAADVYNEQFF,TGCAGCGTTAGGCTAGCGGCCGACGTCTACAATGAGCAGTTCTTC
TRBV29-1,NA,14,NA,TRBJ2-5,CSVVAGQGRATQYF,TGCAGCGTTGTAGCGGGACAGGGCAGGGCTACCCAGTACTTC
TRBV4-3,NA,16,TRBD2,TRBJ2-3,CASSQGSGRMTDTQYF,TGCGCCAGCAGCCAAGGAAGCGGGAGGATGACAGATACGCAGTATTTT
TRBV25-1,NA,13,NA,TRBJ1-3,CASSIGYGNTIYF,TGTGCCAGCAGTATAGGGTATGGAAACACCATATATTTT
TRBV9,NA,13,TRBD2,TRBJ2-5,CASSDGTRIAQYF,TGTGCCAGCAGCGACGGGACTAGAATAGCCCAGTACTTC
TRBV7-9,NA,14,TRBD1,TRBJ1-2,CASSSIRDRHGYTF,TGTGCCAGCAGCTCGATCCGGGACAGACATGGCTACACCTTC
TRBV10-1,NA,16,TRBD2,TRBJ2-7,CASSESVAGVTNEQYF,TGCGCCAGCAGTGAGTCAGTGGCGGGAGTGACGAACGAGCAGTACTTC
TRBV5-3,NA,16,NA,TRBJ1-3,CARSLRRQASGNTIYF,TGTGCCAGAAGCCTAAGAAGACAGGCCTCTGGAAACACCATATATTTT
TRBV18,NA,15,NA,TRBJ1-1,CASSPPGGARTEAFF,TGTGCCAGCTCACCACCAGGGGGGGCGCGCACTGAAGCTTTCTTT
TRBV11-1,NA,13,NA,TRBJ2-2,CASSLSGTGELFF,TGTGCCAGCAGCTTGTCAGGGACCGGGGAGCTGTTTTTT
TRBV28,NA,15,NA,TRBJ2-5,CASSFAGTREETQYF,TGTGCCAGCAGTTTCGCCGGGACCAGGGAAGAGACCCAGTACTTC
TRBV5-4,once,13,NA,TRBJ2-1,CASSFDSLGEQFF,TGTGCCAGCAGCTTCGACAGCTTGGGTGAGCAGTTCTTC
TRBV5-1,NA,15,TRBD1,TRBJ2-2,CASSLGAGGPGELFF,TGCGCCAGCAGCTTGGGCGCAGGGGGACCCGGGGAGCTGTTTTTT
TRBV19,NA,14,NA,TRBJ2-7,CASSKTEYSYEQYF,TGTGCCAGTAGTAAGACAGAGTACTCCTACGAGCAGTACTTC
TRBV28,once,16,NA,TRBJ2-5,CASSFSRGTAQETQYF,TGTGCCAGCAGTTTTTCCCGGGGGACAGCCCAAGAGACCCAGTACTTC
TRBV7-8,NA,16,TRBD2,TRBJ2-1,CASSLALAGGRNEQFF,TGTGCCAGCAGCTTAGCTTTAGCGGGAGGGAGGAATGAGCAGTTCTTC
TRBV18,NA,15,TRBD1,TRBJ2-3,CASSPETGLTDTQYF,TGTGCCAGCTCACCGGAGACAGGGCTCACAGATACGCAGTATTTT
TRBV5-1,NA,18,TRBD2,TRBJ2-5,CASSSGLAGGPGQETQYF,TGCGCCAGCAGCTCCGGACTAGCGGGAGGGCCGGGCCAAGAGACCCAGTACTTC
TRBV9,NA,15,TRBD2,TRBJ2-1,CASSVQLAEGSEQFF,TGTGCCAGCAGCGTGCAACTAGCGGAGGGCAGTGAGCAGTTCTTC
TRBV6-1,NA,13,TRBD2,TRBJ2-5,CASSRGSGETQYF,TGTGCCAGCAGTCGCGGGAGCGGAGAGACCCAGTACTTC
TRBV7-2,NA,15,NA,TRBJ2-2,CASSLRRGLAGELFF,TGTGCCAGCAGCTTACGTAGGGGACTGGCCGGGGAGCTGTTTTTT
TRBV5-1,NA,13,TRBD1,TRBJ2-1,CASGRDRGGEQFF,TGCGCCAGCGGAAGGGACAGGGGAGGCGAGCAGTTCTTC
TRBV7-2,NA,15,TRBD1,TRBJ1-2,CASSLSPGQGIGYTF,TGTGCCAGCAGCTTGTCACCGGGACAGGGGATAGGCTACACCTTC